These 10 T cell receptor beta chains share one sample of origin, sequenced in a study of response to subunit inactivated influenza vaccine. TCRdb used MiXCR to reprocess the RT-PCR reads, holding one entry per CDR3 protein. The profile covers more than 600,000 distinct CDR3 sequences, with around 20% appearing a single time and roughly a tenth taken by the ten largest. The material was PBMCs from blood, obtained 5 days after vaccination. These TCRs come from a man aged 45-65 years who received an inactivated influenza vaccine.

This clonotype was seen more than once but under ten times. The J gene is TRBJ2-1, the V gene TRBV9; D call uncertain. The CDR3 covers 14 residues. Germline V gene data show CDR1 as SGDLS and CDR2 as YYNGEE. Between the trimmed V and J ends, which lost 3 bases and 10 bases, there was a span of 17 bases. In DNA, the CDR3 is TGTGCCAGCAGCGAGTGGGGTGAGTCTCACGAGCAGTTCTTC. Translated, it gives CASSEWGESHEQFF.

V and J are TRBV2 and TRBJ2-1; 11 bases are a match to TRBD2. V lost 6 bases, J lost 9 bases, and 10 bases stayed unmatched. Per germline, CDR1 SNHLY and CDR2 FYNNEI. The CDR3 consists of 15 residues. CDR3 sequence (DNA): TGTGCCAGCAGCGTAACTAGCGGGAGTTTTGGTGAGCAGTTCTTC. Amino acids: CASSVTSGSFGEQFF.

This clonotype was observed a few times. The chain carries TRBV5-1 and TRBJ2-3; 7 nucleotides agree with TRBD2. The trim removed 2 bases at V and 6 bases at J, leaving 3 bases unmatched. This CDR3 has 13 amino acids. Germline V gene lookup returns CDR1 SGHRS and CDR2 YFSETQ. The CDR3 protein is CASSFAGEDTQYF. The DNA for the CDR3 is TGCGCCAGCAGCTTTGCGGGGGAGGATACGCAGTATTTT. The entire variable domain, with the rest obtained from reference TRBV5-1 and TRBJ2-3, is as follows: KAGVTQTPRYLIKTRGQQVTLSCSPISGHRSVSWYQQTPGQGLQFLFEYFSETQRNKGNFPGRFSGRQFSNSRSEMNVSTLELGDSALYLCASSFAGEDTQYFGPGTRLTVL.

This clonotype was seen a few times. This chain connects TRBV11-2 to TRBJ2-1; no reliable D call. This CDR3 contains 13 residues. Trimming took off 0 bases at V and 10 bases at J, with 10 bases between the two ends. Germline CDR1 is SGHAT and CDR2 is FQNNGV. The CDR3 sequence is CASSLDALNEQFF. CDR3 DNA sequence: TGTGCCAGCAGCTTAGATGCCCTGAACGAGCAGTTCTTC.

This sequence joins TRBV28 and TRBJ1-2, with a possible D match to TRBD1 (6 bases). Germline CDR1 and CDR2: MDHEN and SYDVKM. The V end was cut by 7 bases, the J end by 3 bases, with 21 bases between. The CDR3 runs 16 residues. CDR3 loop: CASTEVWTALDYGYTF. The CDR3 bases are TGTGCCAGCACCGAAGTCTGGACAGCTCTTGACTATGGCTACACCTTC.

This clonotype has ten or more counts. The chain employs TRBV20-1 and TRBJ2-3; 11 bases align to TRBD2. After removal of 6 bases from V and 0 bases from J, the junction contained 11 bases not matched to a gene. The CDR3 is made up of 17 amino acids. CDR1 DFQATT and CDR2 SNEGSKA come from the germline V gene (reference sequence). The CDR3 region has the DNA TGCAGTGCCTGGCCGGGACTAGCGGCCGGCAGCACAGATACGCAGTATTTT. Its protein product is CSAWPGLAAGSTDTQYF.

This clonotype appeared a few times. The rearrangement links TRBV4-3 to TRBJ2-7; D remains unclear. Trimming removed 1 base from V and 3 bases from J, with 7 bases in between. CDR1 and CDR2 (germline): LGHNA, YSLEER. The CDR3 runs 13 residues. The chain's CDR3 is CASSQGPIYEQYF. The CDR3 region has the DNA TGCGCCAGCAGCCAAGGACCTATCTACGAGCAGTACTTC.

This clonotype was detected a few times. The J gene is TRBJ2-4, the V gene TRBV5-1, with D maybe TRBD2 (6 bases). The CDR3 length is 14 residues. Germline CDR1 is SGHRS and CDR2 is YFSETQ. Trimming took off 0 bases at V and 5 bases at J, with 9 bases between the two ends. The CDR3 region has the DNA TGCGCCAGCAGCTTGGAGCGGGCGGAAAACATTCAGTACTTC. Translation: CASSLERAENIQYF.

This clonotype has a handful of counts. J is TRBJ2-3 and V is TRBV7-3, with D possibly matching TRBD2 (6 bases). The CDR3 is 15 amino acids. CDR1 and CDR2 from the germline V gene are SGHTA and FQGTGA. V lost 5 bases, J lost 5 bases, and 17 bases lay in between. The DNA for the CDR3 is TGTGCCAGCAGCGGAGGGGCCAGCGTCCTAGATACGCAGTATTTT. Amino acid sequence: CASSGGASVLDTQYF. Supplemented by reference TRBV7-3 and TRBJ2-3, the full variable domain reads GAGVSQTPSNKVTEKGKYVELRCDPISGHTALYWYRQSLGQGPEFLIYFQGTGAADDSGLPNDRFFAVRPEGSVSTLKIQRTERGDSAVYLCASSGGASVLDTQYFGPGTRLTVL.

This chain links TRBV13 with TRBJ2-7; either TRBD1 or TRBD2 may supply D (6 bases each). The germline gives CDR1 PRHDT, CDR2 FYEKMQ (reference sequence). Trimming cost V 4 bases and J 7 bases, with 17 bases left between them. The CDR3 is 14 amino acids. The CDR3 protein is CASSSLGGRGEQYF. The CDR3 DNA reads as TGTGCCAGCAGCTCGCTGGGGGGCCGGGGGGAGCAGTACTTC.